The T cell receptor beta chain under discussion was sequenced for a study of CD8+ T cells in alopecia areata. Treatment here: oral pan-JAK inhibitor, 5-10 mg twice daily. V trimming: 0 bases; J trimming: 9 bases; junction bases outside the gene matches: 0. The CDR3 is 13 amino acids. CDR1 and CDR2 (germline): SGHRS, YFSETQ. cDNA prepared by RNA extraction and subsequent reverse transcription served as the template for sequencing. The assay was immunoSEQ multiplex PCR, and TCRdb's table has in-frame clones only and misses some. Of 200,000 to 250,000 clones in the sample, around two fifths were seen once.

Sequencing was performed on CD4+ T cells sorted from blood, taken around week 31, from a patient treated with tofacitinib. This sequence was found in a human donor with alopecia areata. V usage is TRBV5-1 and J usage is TRBJ2-1; 10 bases agree with TRBD1. The CDR3: CASSLGDRGEQFF. The CDR3 DNA reads TGCGCCAGCAGCTTGGGGGACAGGGGTGAGCAGTTCTTC.